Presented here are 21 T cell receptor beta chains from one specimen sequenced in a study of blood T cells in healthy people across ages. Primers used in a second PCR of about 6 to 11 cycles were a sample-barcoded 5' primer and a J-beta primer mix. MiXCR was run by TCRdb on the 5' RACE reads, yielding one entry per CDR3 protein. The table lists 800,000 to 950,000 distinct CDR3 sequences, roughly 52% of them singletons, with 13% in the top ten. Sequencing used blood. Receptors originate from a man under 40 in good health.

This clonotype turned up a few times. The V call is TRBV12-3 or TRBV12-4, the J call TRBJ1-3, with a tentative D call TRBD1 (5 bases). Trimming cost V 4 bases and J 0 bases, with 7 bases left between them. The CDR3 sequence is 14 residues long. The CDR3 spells CASSWGDSGNTIYF. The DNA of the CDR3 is TGTGCCAGCAGTTGGGGGGACTCTGGAAACACCATATATTTT.

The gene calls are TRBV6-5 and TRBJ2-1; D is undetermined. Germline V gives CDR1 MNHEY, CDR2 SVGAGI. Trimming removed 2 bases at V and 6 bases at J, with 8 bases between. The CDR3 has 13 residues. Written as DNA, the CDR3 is TGTGCCAGCAGTTACGATACGGGCAATGAGCAGTTCTTC. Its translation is CASSYDTGNEQFF.

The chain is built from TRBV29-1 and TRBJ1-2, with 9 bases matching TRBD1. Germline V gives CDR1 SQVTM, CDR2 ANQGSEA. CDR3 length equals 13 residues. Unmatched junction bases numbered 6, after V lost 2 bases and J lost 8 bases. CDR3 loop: CSVERDRVYGYTF. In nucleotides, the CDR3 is TGCAGCGTTGAACGGGACAGGGTGTACGGCTACACCTTC.

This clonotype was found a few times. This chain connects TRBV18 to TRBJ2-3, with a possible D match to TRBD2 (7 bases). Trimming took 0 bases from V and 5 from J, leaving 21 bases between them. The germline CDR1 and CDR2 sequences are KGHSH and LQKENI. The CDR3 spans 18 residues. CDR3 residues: CASSPPAGAPPRGDTQYF. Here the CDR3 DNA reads TGTGCCAGCTCACCACCGGCGGGGGCGCCTCCCCGAGGAGATACGCAGTATTTT.

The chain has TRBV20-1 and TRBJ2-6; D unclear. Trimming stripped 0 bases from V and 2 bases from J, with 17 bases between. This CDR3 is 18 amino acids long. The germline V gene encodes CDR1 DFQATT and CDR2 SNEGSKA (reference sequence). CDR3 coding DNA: TGCAGTGCTAGAGATCCCTCTGAGGATTCCACTGGGGCCAACGTCCTGACTTTC. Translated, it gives CSARDPSEDSTGANVLTF.

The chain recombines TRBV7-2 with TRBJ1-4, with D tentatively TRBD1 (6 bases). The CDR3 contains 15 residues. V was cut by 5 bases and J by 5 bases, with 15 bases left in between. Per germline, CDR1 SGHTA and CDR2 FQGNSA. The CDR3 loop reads CASSRTRGRNEKLFF. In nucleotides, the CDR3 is TGTGCCAGCAGCCGCACGAGGGGGAGGAATGAAAAACTGTTTTTT.

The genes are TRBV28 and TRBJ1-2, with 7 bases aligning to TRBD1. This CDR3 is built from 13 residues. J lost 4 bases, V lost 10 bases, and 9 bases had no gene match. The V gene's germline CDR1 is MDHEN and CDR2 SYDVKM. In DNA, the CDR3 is TGTGCCACCAGGGGGGAGTCTGGCTATGGCTACACCTTC. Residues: CATRGESGYGYTF.

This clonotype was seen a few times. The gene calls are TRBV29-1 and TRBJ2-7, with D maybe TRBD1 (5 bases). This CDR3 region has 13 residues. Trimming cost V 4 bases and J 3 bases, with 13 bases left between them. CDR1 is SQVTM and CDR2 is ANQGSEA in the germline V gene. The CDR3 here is CSVVPAGIYEQYF. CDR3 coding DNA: TGCAGCGTTGTTCCGGCAGGGATCTACGAGCAGTACTTC.

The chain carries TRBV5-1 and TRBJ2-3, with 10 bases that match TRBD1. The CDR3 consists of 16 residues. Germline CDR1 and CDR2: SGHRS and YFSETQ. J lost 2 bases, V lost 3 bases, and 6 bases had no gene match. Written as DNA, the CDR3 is TGCGCCAGCAGCTCGGGACAGGGGAGGGACACAGATACGCAGTATTTT. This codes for CASSSGQGRDTDTQYF.

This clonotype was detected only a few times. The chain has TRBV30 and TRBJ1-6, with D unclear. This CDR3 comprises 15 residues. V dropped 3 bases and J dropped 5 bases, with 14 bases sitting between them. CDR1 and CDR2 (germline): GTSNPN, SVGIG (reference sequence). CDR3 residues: CAWRTADRNNSPLHF. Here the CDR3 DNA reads TGTGCCTGGAGGACCGCCGACCGCAATAATTCACCCCTCCACTTT.

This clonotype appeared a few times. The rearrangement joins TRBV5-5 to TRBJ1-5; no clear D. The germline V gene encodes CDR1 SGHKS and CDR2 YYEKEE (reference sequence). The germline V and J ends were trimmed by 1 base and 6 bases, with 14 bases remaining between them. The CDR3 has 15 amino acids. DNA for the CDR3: TGTGCCAGCAGCTTGTTGGTGGTATTCGGTCAGCCCCAGCATTTT. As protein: CASSLLVVFGQPQHF. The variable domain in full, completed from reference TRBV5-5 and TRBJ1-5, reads DAGVTQSPTHLIKTRGQQVTLRCSPISGHKSVSWYQQVLGQGPQFIFQYYEKEERGRGNFPDRFSARQFPNYSSELNVNALLLGDSALYLCASSLLVVFGQPQHFGDGTRLSIL.

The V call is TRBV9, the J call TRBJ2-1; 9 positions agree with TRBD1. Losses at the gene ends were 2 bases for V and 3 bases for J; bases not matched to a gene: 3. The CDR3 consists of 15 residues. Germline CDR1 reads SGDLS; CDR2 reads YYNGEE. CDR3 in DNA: TGTGCCAGCAGCGTTACAGGGGGCATCTACAATGAGCAGTTCTTC. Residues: CASSVTGGIYNEQFF.

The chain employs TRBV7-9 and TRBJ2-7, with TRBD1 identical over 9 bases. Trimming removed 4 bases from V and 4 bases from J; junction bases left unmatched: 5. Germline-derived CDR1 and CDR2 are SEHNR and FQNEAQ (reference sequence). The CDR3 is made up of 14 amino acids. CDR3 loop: CASSSWDRVYEQYF. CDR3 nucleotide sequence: TGTGCCAGCAGCTCATGGGACAGGGTATACGAGCAGTACTTC.

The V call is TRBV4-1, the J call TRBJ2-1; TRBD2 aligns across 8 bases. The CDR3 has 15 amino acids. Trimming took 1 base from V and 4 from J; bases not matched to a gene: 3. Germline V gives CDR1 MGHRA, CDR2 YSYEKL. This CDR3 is CASSQATSVYNEQFF. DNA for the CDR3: TGCGCCAGCAGCCAAGCGACTAGCGTATACAATGAGCAGTTCTTC.

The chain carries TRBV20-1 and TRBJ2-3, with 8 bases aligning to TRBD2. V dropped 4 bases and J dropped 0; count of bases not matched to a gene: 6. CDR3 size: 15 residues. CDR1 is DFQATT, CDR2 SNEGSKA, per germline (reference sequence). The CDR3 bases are TGCAGTGCTACACGGGGGGGCCGGAGCACAGATACGCAGTATTTT. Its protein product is CSATRGGRSTDTQYF.

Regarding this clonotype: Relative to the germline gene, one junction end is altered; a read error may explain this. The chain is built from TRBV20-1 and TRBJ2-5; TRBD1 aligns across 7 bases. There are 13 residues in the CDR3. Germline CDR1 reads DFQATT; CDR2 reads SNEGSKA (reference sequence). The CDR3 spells CSASQGVSYEQCF. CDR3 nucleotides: TGCAGTGCTAGTCAGGGGGTCTCCTACGAGCAGTGCTTC.

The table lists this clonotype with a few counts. DNA of the CDR3: TGTGCCAGCAGATCCCGACAGGGAGGGCTCGGTGAGCAGTACTTC. Its protein product is CASRSRQGGLGEQYF. The chain has TRBV28 and TRBJ2-7; D is tentatively TRBD1 or TRBD2 (7 bases each). Germline CDR1 and CDR2: MDHEN and SYDVKM. CDR3 size: 15 residues. V lost 6 bases and J 7 bases, leaving 22 bases between the germline ends.

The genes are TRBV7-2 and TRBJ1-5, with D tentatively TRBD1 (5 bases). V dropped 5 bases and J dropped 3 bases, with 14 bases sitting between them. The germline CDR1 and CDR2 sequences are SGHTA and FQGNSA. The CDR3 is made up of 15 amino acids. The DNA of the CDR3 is TGTGCCAGCAGCCTACTAGGGACCCCCAATCAGCCCCAGCATTTT. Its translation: CASSLLGTPNQPQHF.

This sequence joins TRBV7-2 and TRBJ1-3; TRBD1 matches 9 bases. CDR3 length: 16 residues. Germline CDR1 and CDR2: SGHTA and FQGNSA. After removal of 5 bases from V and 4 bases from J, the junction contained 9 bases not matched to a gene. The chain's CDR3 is CASSVYRGRTGNTIYF. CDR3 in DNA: TGTGCCAGCAGCGTGTACAGGGGGCGCACAGGAAACACCATATATTTT.

CDR3: CSVEKGSVQETQYF. The CDR3 nucleotides read TGCAGCGTTGAAAAGGGTAGCGTCCAAGAGACCCAGTACTTC. V gene TRBV29-1 combines with J gene TRBJ2-5, with a tentative D call TRBD2 (5 bases). Germline loops: CDR1 SQVTM, CDR2 ANQGSEA. The CDR3 runs to 14 residues. Trimming left V 2 bases short and J 1 base short, with 11 bases between.

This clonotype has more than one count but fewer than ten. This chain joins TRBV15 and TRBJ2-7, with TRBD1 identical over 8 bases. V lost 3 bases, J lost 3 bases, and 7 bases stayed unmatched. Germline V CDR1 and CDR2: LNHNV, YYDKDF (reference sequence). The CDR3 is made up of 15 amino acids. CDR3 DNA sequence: TGTGCCACCAGCAGGGAAAGGACAGGGAACTACGAGCAGTACTTC. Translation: CATSRERTGNYEQYF.